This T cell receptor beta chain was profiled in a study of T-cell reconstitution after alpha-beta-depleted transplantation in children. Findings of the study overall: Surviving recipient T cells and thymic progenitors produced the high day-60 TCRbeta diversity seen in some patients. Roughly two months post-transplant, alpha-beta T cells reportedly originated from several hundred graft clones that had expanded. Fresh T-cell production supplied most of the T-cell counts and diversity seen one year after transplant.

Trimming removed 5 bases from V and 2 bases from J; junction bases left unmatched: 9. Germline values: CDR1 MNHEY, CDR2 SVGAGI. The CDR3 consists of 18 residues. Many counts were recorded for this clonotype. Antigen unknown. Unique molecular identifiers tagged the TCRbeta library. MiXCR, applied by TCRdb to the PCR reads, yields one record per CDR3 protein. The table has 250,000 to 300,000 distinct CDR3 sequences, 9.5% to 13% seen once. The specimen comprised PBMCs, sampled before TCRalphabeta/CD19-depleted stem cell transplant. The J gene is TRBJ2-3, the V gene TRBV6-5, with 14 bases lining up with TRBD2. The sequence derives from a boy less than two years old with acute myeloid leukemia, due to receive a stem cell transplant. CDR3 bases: TGTGCCAGCAGTCGGGGACTAGCGGGGGCCCTGGTCACAGATACGCAGTATTTT. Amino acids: CASSRGLAGALVTDTQYF.